This T cell receptor beta chain is drawn from a study of T cells in Graves' hyperthyroidism and ophthalmopathy. Study-wide context: Blood was drawn when the patient was first diagnosed and still untreated.

Study-wide results and caveats: Model-based prediction identified ophthalmopathy a median roughly 6.1 months prior to its onset. Within blood appeared most thyroid clonotypes that had expanded above 0.001.

The table lists this clonotype with many counts. Its antigen is undetermined. Compared with germline, one end of the junction differs, possibly owing to a read error. Germline CDR1 reads SGHRS; CDR2 reads YFSETQ. CDR3 length: 14 residues. The CDR3 regions of TCR beta were amplified from RNA transcripts. HTBI primers drove first-round RT-PCR of the TCR CDR3. TCRdb reprocessed the multiplex PCR reads via MiXCR and lists one record per CDR3 protein. The sample shows about 380,000 distinct CDR3 sequences, under 20% of them seen only once. The chain employs TRBV5-1 and TRBJ1-4; TRBD1 might be the D (5 bases). What was sequenced was blood. The clonotype was recovered from a man between 18 and 29 years old with Graves' ophthalmopathy. The CDR3 loop is CASSLGPLGEKLFF. The CDR3 DNA sequence: TGTGCCAGCAGCTTGGGGCCTCTAGGAGAAAAACTGTTTTTT.